The 5 T cell receptor beta chains presented below share a single source sample, sequenced in a study of blood T cell repertoires in COVID-19. Repertoires were generated with immunoSEQ multiplex PCR, while TCRdb's copy carries only in-frame clones and drops some. The sample shows around 180,000 clones, roughly four fifths of them seen only once. Specimen: peripheral blood. Receptors were obtained from a human donor in a cohort sampled during active COVID-19.

The chain carries TRBV7-8 and TRBJ2-7, with 10 bases matching TRBD1. The CDR3 contains 14 residues. Germline CDR1 and CDR2: SGHVS and FQNEAQ. Trimming took 5 bases from V and 6 from J; bases not matched to a gene: 7. The CDR3 protein is CASSPRTGGVEQYF. The DNA for the CDR3 is TGTGCCAGCAGCCCCCGGACAGGGGGAGTCGAGCAGTACTTC.

This clone was picked up one time. The sample has other DNA sequences that encode this CDR3 too. The V call is TRBV7-2, the J call TRBJ2-6, with 7 nucleotides matching TRBD1. V shed 4 bases, J shed 2 bases, and the junction held 2 bases outside the gene matches. The germline CDR1 and CDR2 sequences are SGHTA and FQGNSA. CDR3 length: 15 residues. In DNA, the CDR3 is TGTGCCAGCAGCTCGACAGGGCCTGGGGCCAACGTCCTGACTTTC. Encoded protein: CASSSTGPGANVLTF.

The V gene is TRBV5-1, the J gene TRBJ2-6, with D unclear. Trimming shortened V by 0 bases and J by 0 bases, and 13 bases separated the two germline ends. Germline V gene lookup returns CDR1 SGHRS and CDR2 YFSETQ. This CDR3 comprises 18 residues. CDR3 sequence: CASSLAPTRSSGANVLTF. The CDR3 DNA follows: TGCGCCAGCAGCTTGGCTCCGACAAGGTCCTCTGGGGCCAACGTCCTGACTTTC.

The CDR3, as DNA: TGCGCCAGCAGCCAAGCGGAGTATGTTGAGCAGTACTTC. Encoded protein: CASSQAEYVEQYF. The chain is built from TRBV4-3 and TRBJ2-7; D is unresolved. The V end lost 1 base, the J end lost 7 bases, and 11 bases lay between the germline ends. Germline V lookup: CDR1 LGHNA, CDR2 YSLEER. The CDR3 consists of 13 residues.

V gene TRBV28 combines with J gene TRBJ1-5; D is unclear. The CDR3 has 14 amino acids. V was pared by 3 bases and J by 3 bases, with 9 bases between. Germline values: CDR1 MDHEN, CDR2 SYDVKM. The CDR3 is CASSLRGFNQPQHF. Here the CDR3 DNA reads TGTGCCAGCAGTTTGAGAGGGTTCAATCAGCCCCAGCATTTT.